Presented here are 29 T cell receptor beta chains from one specimen sequenced in a study of cytomegalovirus exposure and HLA in healthy donors. PCR was performed using 60 Vbeta and 13 Jbeta primers. Produced via immunoSEQ multiplex PCR; TCRdb's table is partial and in-frame only. Found here are more than 110,000 clones, 70% to 90% of them singletons; the top ten hold 2.4%. Sequencing was carried out using PBMCs. The receptors were gathered from a man aged 45-65 years in good health and CMV-seronegative.

This clone was recorded a few times. The J gene is TRBJ1-1, the V gene TRBV19, with D maybe TRBD1 (6 bases). Germline lookup yields CDR1 LNHDA and CDR2 SQIVND (reference sequence). V dropped 3 bases and J dropped 2 bases, with 7 bases sitting between them. The CDR3 loop spans 13 amino acids. The CDR3 nucleotides are TGTGCCAGTAGTATGGGGGCAAACACTGAAGCTTTCTTT. Amino acid sequence: CASSMGANTEAFF.

The J gene is TRBJ2-1, the V gene TRBV29-1, with 7 positions matching TRBD2. The V gene end was trimmed by 6 bases and the J gene end by 10 bases; junction bases not matched to a gene: 9. Germline CDR1 and CDR2: SQVTM and ANQGSEA. The CDR3 is made up of 12 amino acids. CDR3 protein: CSVARSGVEQFF. The CDR3, as DNA: TGCAGCGTGGCTAGGAGCGGGGTGGAGCAGTTCTTC.

The chain couples TRBV29-1 to TRBJ2-5; D is perhaps TRBD1 (6 bases). With 7 bases removed from V and 5 bases from J, the gap between germline ends came to 14 bases. Germline CDR1 reads SQVTM; CDR2 reads ANQGSEA. The CDR3 spans 12 residues. In DNA form, the CDR3 reads TGCAGCGAGACAGGTCCGGGGGAGACCCAGTACTTC. It is translated as CSETGPGETQYF.

The DNA of the CDR3 is TGTGCCAGCAGCTTAACAGGGGGCAGCTCCTACAATGAGCAGTTCTTC. Translating gives CASSLTGGSSYNEQFF. This chain connects TRBV5-8 to TRBJ2-1, with 9 bases lining up with TRBD1. CDR1 is SGHTS and CDR2 is YDEGEE in the germline V gene. The CDR3 loop spans 16 amino acids. V shed 2 bases, J shed 0 bases, and the junction held 3 bases outside the gene matches.

This chain joins TRBV5-1 and TRBJ2-5; D is unclear. The CDR3 is 12 residues long. From germline, CDR1 is SGHRS and CDR2 YFSETQ. V dropped 5 bases and J dropped 2 bases, with 7 bases sitting between them. CDR3 sequence (DNA): TGCGCCAGCAGGGAGTTTCAAGAGACCCAGTACTTC. It yields the protein CASREFQETQYF.

This clone was recorded once. The chain joins TRBV11-2 to TRBJ1-1, with a weak D call TRBD1 (5 bases). CDR3 size: 15 residues. Germline V gene lookup returns CDR1 SGHAT and CDR2 FQNNGV. The V end was cut by 0 bases, the J end by 1 base, with 9 bases between. The CDR3 coding sequence is TGTGCCAGCAGCTTAGACAGGGTTGGGAACACTGAAGCTTTCTTT. Translation: CASSLDRVGNTEAFF.

This rearrangement joins TRBV6-6 to TRBJ2-1; 10 positions agree with TRBD2. The CDR3 is 13 residues long. V shed 8 bases, J shed 5 bases, and the junction held 3 bases outside the gene matches. Germline V CDR1 and CDR2: MNHNY, SVGAGI (reference sequence). The CDR3, as DNA: TGTGCCAGCCTCACTAGCGGGAACAATGAGCAGTTCTTC. Protein sequence: CASLTSGNNEQFF.

The chain couples TRBV7-2 to TRBJ1-6; D not resolved. The germline V gene encodes CDR1 SGHTA and CDR2 FQGNSA. This CDR3 is 13 amino acids long. Trimming left V 4 bases short and J 10 bases short, with 11 bases between. CDR3 sequence: CASSSPKESPLHF. The CDR3 DNA is TGTGCCAGCAGCTCCCCTAAGGAGTCACCCCTCCACTTT.

The chain uses TRBV6-6 and TRBJ2-7; TRBD2 matches 11 bases. CDR3 length: 13 amino acids. V shed 5 bases, J shed 7 bases, and the junction held 4 bases outside the gene matches. CDR1 and CDR2 from the germline V gene are MNHNY and SVGAGI (reference sequence). This CDR3 is CASSIAGGPEQYF. The CDR3 DNA reads as TGTGCCAGCAGTATAGCGGGAGGGCCAGAGCAGTACTTC.

A few counts support this clone. This chain uses TRBV6-1 with TRBJ2-2; no firm D call. The V gene's germline CDR1 is MNHNS and CDR2 SASEGT. This CDR3 is built from 13 residues. The germline V and J ends were trimmed by 7 bases and 2 bases, with 8 bases remaining between them. CDR3 loop: CASTRRNTGELFF. In nucleotides, the CDR3 is TGTGCCAGCACCCGGAGAAACACCGGGGAGCTGTTTTTT.

This clone has only a few counts. V is TRBV6-1 and J is TRBJ2-3, with TRBD2 identical over 7 bases. Germline V gene sequence: CDR1 MNHNS, CDR2 SASEGT. The J segment lost 1 base and the V segment lost 9 bases, leaving 4 bases of the junction unmatched. The CDR3 consists of 13 residues. CDR3 coding DNA: TGTGCCAGTGCTAGCGGAGGCACAGATACGCAGTATTTT. This encodes CASASGGTDTQYF.

The chain recombines TRBV28 with TRBJ2-3, with 7 bases fitting TRBD2. With 2 bases clipped from V and 9 bases from J, the junction kept 8 bases outside the gene matches. Germline V gene data show CDR1 as MDHEN and CDR2 as SYDVKM. CDR3 length: 14 residues. CDR3 protein: CASSLGGGVGTQYF. The CDR3 region has the DNA TGTGCCAGCAGTTTAGGCGGGGGAGTCGGGACGCAGTATTTT.

The chain employs TRBV9 and TRBJ1-1; the D gene is possibly TRBD1 (5 bases). Germline CDR1 and CDR2: SGDLS and YYNGEE. Trimming shortened V by 0 bases and J by 4 bases, and 19 bases separated the two germline ends. There are 17 residues in the CDR3. The CDR3 reads CASSVGALLDRPTEAFF. DNA for the CDR3: TGTGCCAGCAGCGTAGGGGCACTCCTTGACAGACCCACTGAAGCTTTCTTT.

This chain joins TRBV10-3 and TRBJ1-1; D remains unclear. Trimming took off 4 bases at V and 5 bases at J, with 11 bases between the two ends. The CDR3 is 13 amino acids. Germline CDR1 is ENHRY and CDR2 is SYGVKD. The CDR3 DNA is TGTGCCATCAGTGTAGGGAGGAGGACTGAAGCTTTCTTT. It codes for CAISVGRRTEAFF.

The J gene is TRBJ2-2, the V gene TRBV25-1; 8 nucleotides match TRBD2. The CDR3 spans 16 residues. V lost 10 bases to trimming and J lost 4 bases; unmatched junction nucleotides: 14. CDR1 is MGHDK, CDR2 SYGVNS, per germline. The CDR3, as DNA: TGTGCCACCCGGACTAGCCAAACTCGAGGCACCGGGGAGCTGTTTTTT. Encoded protein: CATRTSQTRGTGELFF.

The chain is built from TRBV2 and TRBJ2-1, with D unresolved. V lost 3 bases and J lost 6, with 9 bases in between. CDR1 SNHLY and CDR2 FYNNEI come from the germline V gene. The CDR3 runs 13 residues. The CDR3 sequence is CASSESEFNEQFF. In DNA form, the CDR3 reads TGTGCCAGCAGTGAGTCTGAGTTCAATGAGCAGTTCTTC.

This clone was seen only a few times. This chain connects TRBV6-1 to TRBJ2-5; D call uncertain. In germline, CDR1 is MNHNS, CDR2 SASEGT. The CDR3 runs 12 residues. Trimming shortened V by 8 bases and J by 5 bases, and 12 bases separated the two germline ends. The CDR3: CASSRLEETQYF. The DNA for the CDR3 is TGTGCCAGCTCAAGGTTGGAGGAGACCCAGTACTTC.

In this sample, this clone turned up once. V and J are TRBV25-1 and TRBJ2-3; TRBD1 aligns across 10 bases. The germline V gene encodes CDR1 MGHDK and CDR2 SYGVNS. V was clipped by 5 bases and J by 4 bases; unmatched bases: 9. The CDR3 has 16 residues. CDR3 nucleotides: TGTGCCAGCAGTCTACCCCGACAGGGGGCCGCAGATACGCAGTATTTT. This gives the protein CASSLPRQGAADTQYF.

Comments on this clone: Other nucleotide sequences in the sample specify the same CDR3. This rearrangement joins TRBV5-1 to TRBJ2-2; a possible D gene is TRBD2 (6 bases). Germline lookup yields CDR1 SGHRS and CDR2 YFSETQ. The CDR3 contains 15 residues. Deletions cut 0 bases from V and 0 bases from J, with 6 bases between. In DNA, the CDR3 is TGCGCCAGCAGCTTGGCGGGGGCGAACACCGGGGAGCTGTTTTTT. This codes for CASSLAGANTGELFF.

The rearrangement joins TRBV5-1 to TRBJ1-5, with D uncertain. The CDR3 loop spans 13 amino acids. The germline V and J ends were trimmed by 0 bases and 6 bases, with 7 bases remaining between them. Germline assignment: CDR1 SGHRS and CDR2 YFSETQ. Here the CDR3 DNA reads TGCGCCAGCAGCTTGGTAGTTGGTCAGCCCCAGCATTTT. Protein: CASSLVVGQPQHF.

This chain joins TRBV28 and TRBJ2-5, with 7 bases fitting TRBD1. V lost 8 bases and J lost 4; bases outside the gene matches: 7. This CDR3 is 13 amino acids long. Germline V gene lookup returns CDR1 MDHEN and CDR2 SYDVKM. CDR3 sequence (DNA): TGTGCCAGCCGGGACAGCCCGTCAGAGACCCAGTACTTC. As protein: CASRDSPSETQYF. Looking up the rest from reference TRBV28 and TRBJ2-5 gives the full variable domain: DVKVTQSSRYLVKRTGEKVFLECVQDMDHENMFWYRQDPGLGLRLIYFSYDVKMKEKGDIPEGYSVSREKKERFSLILESASTNQTSMYLCASRDSPSETQYFGPGTRLLVL.

The J gene is TRBJ1-6, the V gene TRBV4-1, with 9 bases identical to TRBD1. CDR3 length: 15 amino acids. Germline values: CDR1 MGHRA, CDR2 YSYEKL. The V and J ends lost 3 bases and 7 bases, in that order; junction bases with no gene match: 4. CDR3 in DNA: TGCGCCAGCAGCCACCGGGACAGGGACAATTCACCCCTCCACTTT. Translation: CASSHRDRDNSPLHF.

This chain uses TRBV28 with TRBJ2-1, with 11 bases fitting TRBD1. V gave up 1 base and J gave up 2 bases; unmatched junction bases: 10. Germline V gene lookup returns CDR1 MDHEN and CDR2 SYDVKM. The CDR3 is made up of 19 amino acids. CDR3 bases: TGTGCCAGCAGTTTATTCTCGGGTCGGACAGGGGGCCCCTACAATGAGCAGTTCTTC. Its translation: CASSLFSGRTGGPYNEQFF.

V gene TRBV30 combines with J gene TRBJ2-7, with a weak D call TRBD2 (6 bases). Deletions cut 2 bases from V and 0 bases from J, with 14 bases between. Germline V gene lookup returns CDR1 GTSNPN and CDR2 SVGIG (reference sequence). CDR3 length equals 15 residues. As DNA, the CDR3 is TGTGCCTGGAGTCCTACACCCGGGAGCTCCTACGAGCAGTACTTC. Its translation: CAWSPTPGSSYEQYF.

This chain links TRBV11-3 with TRBJ2-3; 7 nucleotides line up with TRBD2. The CDR3 has 16 amino acids. V lost 5 bases to trimming and J lost 1 base; unmatched junction nucleotides: 9. Germline-derived CDR1 and CDR2 are SGHNT and YENEEA. This CDR3 is CASSAQGLAGTDTQYF. The CDR3, as DNA: TGTGCCAGCAGCGCCCAGGGTCTAGCGGGCACAGATACGCAGTATTTT.

The chain couples TRBV6-4 to TRBJ1-1; D ambiguous. The V gene's germline CDR1 is MRHNA and CDR2 SNTAGT. The CDR3 totals 13 residues. With 8 bases removed from V and 1 base from J, the gap between germline ends came to 11 bases. CDR3 sequence: CASPFRQNTEAFF. CDR3 in DNA: TGTGCCAGCCCGTTTCGACAGAACACTGAAGCTTTCTTT.

The J gene is TRBJ1-2, the V gene TRBV9; possibly TRBD1 for D (5 bases). The V end lost 7 bases, the J end lost 4 bases, and 8 bases lay between the germline ends. The germline CDR1 and CDR2 sequences are SGDLS and YYNGEE. The CDR3 covers 11 residues. In nucleotides, the CDR3 is TGTGCCAGCCAGGGCCGCTATGGCTACACCTTC. This translates into CASQGRYGYTF.

The V and J genes are TRBV20-1 and TRBJ2-7; no clear D. Germline V gene lookup returns CDR1 DFQATT and CDR2 SNEGSKA (reference sequence). The CDR3 runs 11 residues. V gave up 3 bases and J gave up 3 bases, with 6 bases separating them. The CDR3 DNA is TGCAGTGCTAGGGCGGTCTACGAGCAGTACTTC. Its protein is CSARAVYEQYF.

This chain connects TRBV5-1 to TRBJ2-5; TRBD2 matches 11 bases. Germline lookup yields CDR1 SGHRS and CDR2 YFSETQ. V dropped 0 bases and J dropped 5; count of bases not matched to a gene: 6. This CDR3 has 16 residues. The CDR3 DNA follows: TGCGCCAGCAGCTTGGTCAAACTAGCGGGAGTGGAGACCCAGTACTTC. Protein product: CASSLVKLAGVETQYF.